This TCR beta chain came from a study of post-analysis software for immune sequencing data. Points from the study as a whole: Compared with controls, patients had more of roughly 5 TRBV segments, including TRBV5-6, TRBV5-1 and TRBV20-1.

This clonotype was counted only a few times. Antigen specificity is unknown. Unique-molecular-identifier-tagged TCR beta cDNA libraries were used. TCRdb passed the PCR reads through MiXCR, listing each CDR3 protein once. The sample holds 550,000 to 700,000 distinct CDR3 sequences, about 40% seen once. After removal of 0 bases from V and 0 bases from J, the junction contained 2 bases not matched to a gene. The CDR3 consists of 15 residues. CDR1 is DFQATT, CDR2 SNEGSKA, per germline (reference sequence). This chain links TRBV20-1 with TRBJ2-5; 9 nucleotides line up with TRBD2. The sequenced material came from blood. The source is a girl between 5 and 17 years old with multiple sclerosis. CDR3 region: CSARETSGYQETQYF. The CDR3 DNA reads TGCAGTGCTAGAGAGACTAGCGGCTACCAAGAGACCCAGTACTTC.